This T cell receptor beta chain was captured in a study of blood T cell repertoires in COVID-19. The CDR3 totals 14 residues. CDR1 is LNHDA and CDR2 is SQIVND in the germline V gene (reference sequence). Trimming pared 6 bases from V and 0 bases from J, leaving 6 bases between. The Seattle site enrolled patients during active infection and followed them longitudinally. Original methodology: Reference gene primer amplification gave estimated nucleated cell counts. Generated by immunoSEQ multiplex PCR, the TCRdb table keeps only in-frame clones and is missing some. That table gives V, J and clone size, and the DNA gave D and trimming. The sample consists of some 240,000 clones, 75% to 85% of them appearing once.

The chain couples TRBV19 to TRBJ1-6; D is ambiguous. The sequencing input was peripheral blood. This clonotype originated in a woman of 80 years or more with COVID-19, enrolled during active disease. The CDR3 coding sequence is TGTGCCAGTAGGAGTAACTCCTATAATTCACCCCTCCACTTT. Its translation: CASRSNSYNSPLHF.